This T cell receptor (beta chain) was recorded in a study of cytomegalovirus exposure and HLA in healthy donors. Study-wide points: High sensitivity and specificity were reportedly achieved when the classifier diagnosed cytomegalovirus status. TCR sequences were mostly rare, though some public TCRs occurred in many donors.

Regarding this clone: Its cognate antigen is unknown.

Germline lookup yields CDR1 ENHRY and CDR2 SYGVKD. CDR3 length: 17 amino acids. Germline trimming cut 0 bases from V and 0 bases from J; bases unmatched to any gene: 6. The study ran its PCR with 60 Vbeta and 13 Jbeta primers. Data came from immunoSEQ multiplex PCR; TCRdb stores just in-frame clones and leaves some out. The repertoire holds 150,000 to 250,000 clones, with around 78% as singletons. The receptor was isolated from a man under 40 in good health and CMV-seronegative. The V gene is TRBV10-3, the J gene TRBJ1-2, with 8 bases matching TRBD1. The sequencing input was PBMCs. The CDR3 here is CAISESGQASSNYGYTF. The CDR3, as DNA: TGTGCCATCAGTGAGTCGGGACAGGCCTCTTCTAACTATGGCTACACCTTC.